The subject of this entry is one TCR beta chain. Its specificity is unknown. The sample belongs to a study of blood T cells in healthy people across ages. Broader study findings: Roughly linear declines in TCR beta diversity per million T cells occurred with age.

There are 14 residues in the CDR3. Germline V gene sequence: CDR1 SGHRS, CDR2 YFSETQ. Together with a sample-barcoded 5' primer, a J-beta primer mix was included in a second PCR lasting about 7 to 11 cycles. TCRdb ran MiXCR on the 5' RACE reads and lists one entry per CDR3 protein. The sample holds 380,000 or so distinct CDR3 sequences; 45% to 65% are singletons and the top ten take 45% to 55%. V and J are TRBV5-1 and TRBJ2-4; TRBD1 is a possible D gene (6 bases). Near its end, the DNA agrees better with TRBJ2-7, so the J call may be wrong. Sequenced sample: blood. This clonotype was obtained from a man in his fifties or sixties in good health. DNA for the CDR3: TGCGCCAGCAGCTTGGAGGGGGAAACCTACGAGCAGTACTTC. Translated: CASSLEGETYEQYF.